A selection of T cell receptor beta chains follows, all from one sample in a study of long-term antiretroviral therapy in people with HIV. Some clones are missing from TCRdb's copy, which holds only in-frame ones; the method was immunoSEQ multiplex PCR. The repertoire includes roughly 35,000 clones, approximately 85% of them detected once, and approximately 4.7% sits in the top ten. The specimen comprised unsorted PBMCs, sampled around 3.3 years after starting antiretroviral therapy. These receptor sequences come from a man between 18 and 35 years old with HIV. Both conserved end residues are part of each CDR3. D genes are given only for firm matches. The listing skips clone size in some rows; elsewhere it reads once, few, many or a size class.

j_gene,v_gene,d_gene,abundance,CDR3aa,CDR3nt
TRBJ1-1,TRBV14,NA,NA,CASSQVILTEAFF,TGTGCCAGCAGCCAAGTGATCCTCACTGAAGCTTTCTTT
TRBJ1-2,TRBV4-1,NA,NA,CASSQVLGGGYTF,TGCGCCAGCAGCCAAGTTCTGGGGGGTGGCTACACCTTC
TRBJ2-2,TRBV5-1,NA,NA,CASSLATGNTGELFF,TGCGCCAGCAGCTTGGCAACAGGGAACACCGGGGAGCTGTTTTTT
TRBJ1-3,TRBV7-2,NA,NA,CASSLDRVAGNTIYF,TGTGCCAGCAGCTTAGACAGGGTTGCAGGAAACACCATATATTTT
TRBJ2-7,TRBV6-5,TRBD1,NA,CASRSGTEMTYEQYF,TGTGCCAGCAGGTCCGGGACAGAGATGACCTACGAGCAGTACTTC
TRBJ1-4,TRBV5-1,NA,NA,CASSLLVGGQDNEKLFF,TGCGCCAGCAGCTTATTAGTCGGGGGGCAGGACAATGAAAAACTGTTTTTT
TRBJ2-1,TRBV27,NA,NA,CATSGSGLGNEQFF,TGTGCCACCTCCGGGTCCGGGCTTGGGAATGAGCAGTTCTTC
TRBJ2-3,TRBV7-7,TRBD2,NA,CASSLLGLATDTQYF,TGTGCTAGCAGCTTATTAGGACTAGCAACAGATACGCAGTATTTT
TRBJ2-1,TRBV18,TRBD2,NA,CASSPTSGDNEQFF,TGTGCCAGCTCACCGACTAGCGGGGACAATGAGCAGTTCTTC
TRBJ1-5,TRBV7-6,NA,NA,CASSLGGGNQPQHF,TGTGCCAGCAGCTTAGGAGGGGGCAATCAGCCCCAGCATTTT
TRBJ1-1,TRBV12-5,NA,NA,CASGLNTEAFF,TGTGCTAGTGGTTTGAACACTGAAGCTTTCTTT
TRBJ1-1,TRBV5-8,NA,NA,CASRGGRRMNTEAFF,TGTGCCAGCCGAGGGGGTCGGCGAATGAACACTGAAGCTTTCTTT
TRBJ1-1,TRBV14,NA,NA,CASSPKRPLNTEAFF,TGTGCCAGCAGCCCAAAGAGGCCCCTGAACACTGAAGCTTTCTTT
TRBJ2-5,TRBV9,NA,NA,CASSVDPWGAKETQYF,TGTGCCAGCAGCGTAGACCCCTGGGGAGCGAAAGAGACCCAGTACTTC
TRBJ2-7,TRBV11-2,NA,NA,CASSHYEQYF,TGTGCCAGCAGCCACTACGAGCAGTACTTC
TRBJ2-7,TRBV5-6,TRBD1,NA,CASSLGDSSYEQYF,TGTGCCAGCAGCTTGGGGGACAGCTCCTACGAGCAGTACTTC
TRBJ2-5,TRBV7-9,TRBD1,NA,CASSLEDRLRMVRQETQYF,TGTGCCAGCAGCTTAGAGGACAGGTTGAGAATGGTGCGTCAAGAGACCCAGTACTTC
TRBJ2-7,TRBV29-1,TRBD1,NA,CSARTGSTYEQYF,TGCAGCGCTCGGACAGGGAGCACCTACGAGCAGTACTTC
TRBJ2-5,TRBV28,NA,once,CASSLIRGTETQYF,TGTGCCAGCAGTTTAATTCGCGGGACAGAGACCCAGTACTTC
TRBJ2-7,TRBV2,NA,NA,CASSQDRYEQYF,TGTGCCAGCAGCCAAGACAGGTACGAGCAGTACTTC
TRBJ2-7,TRBV7-9,NA,NA,CASSLVSLQGYEQYF,TGTGCCAGCAGCTTAGTGTCTTTACAGGGCTACGAGCAGTACTTC
TRBJ2-7,TRBV12-2,NA,NA,CASRTIDRERVYEQYF,TGTGCAAGTCGCACTATTGACAGGGAAAGGGTCTACGAGCAGTACTTC
TRBJ1-1,TRBV16,NA,NA,CASSPVGGQTEAFF,TGTGCCAGCAGCCCAGTAGGGGGGCAAACTGAAGCTTTCTTT
TRBJ2-6,TRBV12-5,NA,NA,CASALTGSISGANVLTF,TGTGCTAGTGCCTTGACGGGTTCCATTTCTGGGGCCAACGTCCTGACTTTC
TRBJ2-2,TRBV6-5,NA,few,CASSPGQLLTGELFF,TGTGCCAGCAGCCCCGGACAGCTTCTCACCGGGGAGCTGTTTTTT